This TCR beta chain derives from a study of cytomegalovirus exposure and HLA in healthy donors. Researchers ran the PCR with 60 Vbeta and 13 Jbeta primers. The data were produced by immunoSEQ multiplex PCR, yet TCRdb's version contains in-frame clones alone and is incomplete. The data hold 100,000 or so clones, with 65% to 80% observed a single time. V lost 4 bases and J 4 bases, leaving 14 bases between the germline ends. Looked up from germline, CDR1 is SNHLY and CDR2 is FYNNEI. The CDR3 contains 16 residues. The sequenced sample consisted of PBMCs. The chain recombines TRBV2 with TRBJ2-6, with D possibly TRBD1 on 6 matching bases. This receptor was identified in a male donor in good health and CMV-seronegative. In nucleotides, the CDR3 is TGTGCCAGCAGTGCTAACAGGGCACCCGGGGCCAACGTCCTGACTTTC. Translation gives CASSANRAPGANVLTF.